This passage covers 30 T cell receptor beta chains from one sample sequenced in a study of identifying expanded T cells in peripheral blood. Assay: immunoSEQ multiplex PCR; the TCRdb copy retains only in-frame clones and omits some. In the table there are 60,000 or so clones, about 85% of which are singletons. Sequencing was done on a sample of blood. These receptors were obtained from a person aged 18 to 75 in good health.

Here the CDR3 reads CASSLEMGLNQPQHF. Written as DNA, the CDR3 is TGTGCCAGCAGCTTAGAGATGGGCCTGAATCAGCCCCAGCATTTT. J is TRBJ1-5 and V is TRBV7-6; no clear D gene. From germline, CDR1 is SGHVS and CDR2 FNYEAQ. CDR3 length: 15 residues. The ends were cut back, 1 base at V and 4 bases at J, with 11 bases in the middle.

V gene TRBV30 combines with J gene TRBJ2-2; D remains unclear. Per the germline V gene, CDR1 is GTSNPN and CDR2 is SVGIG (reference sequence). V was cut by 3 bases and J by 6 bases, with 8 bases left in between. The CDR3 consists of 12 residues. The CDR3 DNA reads TGTGCCTGGAGCGAACAGTCCGGGGAGCTGTTTTTT. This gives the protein CAWSEQSGELFF.

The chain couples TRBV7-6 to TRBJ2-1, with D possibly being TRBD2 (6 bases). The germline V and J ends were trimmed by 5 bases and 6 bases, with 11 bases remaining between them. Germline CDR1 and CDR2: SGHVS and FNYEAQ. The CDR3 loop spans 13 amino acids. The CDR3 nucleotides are TGTGCCAGCAGCATCGTGGGGGGCAATGAGCAGTTCTTC. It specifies CASSIVGGNEQFF.

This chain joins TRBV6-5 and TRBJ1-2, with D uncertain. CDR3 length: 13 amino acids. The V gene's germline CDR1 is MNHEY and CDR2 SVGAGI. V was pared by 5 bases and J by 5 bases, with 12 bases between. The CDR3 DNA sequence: TGTGCCAGCAGTAGAGTGTCCGATTATGGCTACACCTTC. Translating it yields CASSRVSDYGYTF.

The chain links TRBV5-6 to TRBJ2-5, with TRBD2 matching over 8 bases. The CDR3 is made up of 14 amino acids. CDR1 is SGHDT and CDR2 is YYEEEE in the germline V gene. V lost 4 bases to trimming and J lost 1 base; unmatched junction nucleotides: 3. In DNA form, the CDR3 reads TGTGCCAGCAGCCCCGGGGGGGGCCAAGAGACCCAGTACTTC. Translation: CASSPGGGQETQYF. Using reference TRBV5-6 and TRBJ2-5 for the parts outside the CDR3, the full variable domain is DAGVTQSPTHLIKTRGQQVTLRCSPKSGHDTVSWYQQALGQGPQFIFQYYEEEERQRGNFPDRFSGHQFPNYSSELNVNALLLGDSALYLCASSPGGGQETQYFGPGTRLLVL.

The CDR3 spells CASSMGLAGGLYEQFF. The CDR3, as DNA: TGTGCCAGTAGTATGGGACTAGCGGGAGGTCTCTATGAGCAGTTCTTC. V usage is TRBV19 and J usage is TRBJ2-1; 15 nucleotides match TRBD2. The ends lost 3 bases at V and 8 bases at J; junction bases unmatched: 5. The CDR3 is 16 amino acids. Germline V gene data show CDR1 as LNHDA and CDR2 as SQIVND (reference sequence).

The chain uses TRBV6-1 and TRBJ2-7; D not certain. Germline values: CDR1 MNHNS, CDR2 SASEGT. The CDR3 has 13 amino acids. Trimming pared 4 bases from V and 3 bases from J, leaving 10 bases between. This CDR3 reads CASSVRSLYEQYV. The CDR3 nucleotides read TGTGCCAGCAGTGTGCGGTCTCTCTACGAGCAGTACGTC.

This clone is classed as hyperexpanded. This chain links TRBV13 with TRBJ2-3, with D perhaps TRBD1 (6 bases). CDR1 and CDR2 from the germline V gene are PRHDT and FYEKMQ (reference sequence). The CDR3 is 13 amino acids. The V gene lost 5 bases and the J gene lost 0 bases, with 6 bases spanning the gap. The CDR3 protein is CASSQGSTDTQYF. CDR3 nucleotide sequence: TGTGCCAGCAGCCAGGGGAGCACAGATACGCAGTATTTT.

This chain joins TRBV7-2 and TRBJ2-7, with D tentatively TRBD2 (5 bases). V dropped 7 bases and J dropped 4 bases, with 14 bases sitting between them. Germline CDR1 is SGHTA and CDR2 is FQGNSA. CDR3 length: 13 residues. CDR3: CASNHRRGYEQYF. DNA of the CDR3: TGTGCCAGCAACCACCGACGGGGTTACGAGCAGTACTTC.

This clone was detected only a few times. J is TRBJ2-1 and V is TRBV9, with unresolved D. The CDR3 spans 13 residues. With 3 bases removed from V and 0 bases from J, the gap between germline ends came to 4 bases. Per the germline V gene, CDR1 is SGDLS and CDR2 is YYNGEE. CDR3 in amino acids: CASSGDSYNEQFF. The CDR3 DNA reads TGTGCCAGCAGCGGTGACTCCTACAATGAGCAGTTCTTC. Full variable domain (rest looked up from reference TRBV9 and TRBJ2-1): DSGVTQTPKHLITATGQRVTLRCSPRSGDLSVYWYQQSLDQGLQFLIQYYNGEERAKGNILERFSAQQFPDLHSELNLSSLELGDSALYFCASSGDSYNEQFFGPGTRLTVL.

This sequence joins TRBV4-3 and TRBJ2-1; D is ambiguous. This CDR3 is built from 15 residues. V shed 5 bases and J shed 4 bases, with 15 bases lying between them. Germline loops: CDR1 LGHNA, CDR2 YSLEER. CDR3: CASSGTSGRYNEQFF. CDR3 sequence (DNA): TGCGCCAGCAGCGGTACAAGTGGTAGATACAATGAGCAGTTCTTC.

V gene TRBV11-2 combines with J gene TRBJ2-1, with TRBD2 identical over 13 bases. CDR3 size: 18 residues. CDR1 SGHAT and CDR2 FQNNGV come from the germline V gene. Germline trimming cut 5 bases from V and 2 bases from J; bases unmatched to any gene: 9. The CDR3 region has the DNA TGTGCCAGCAGCCCAATAGAAGGGACTAGCGGGACCTACAATGAGCAGTTCTTC. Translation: CASSPIEGTSGTYNEQFF.

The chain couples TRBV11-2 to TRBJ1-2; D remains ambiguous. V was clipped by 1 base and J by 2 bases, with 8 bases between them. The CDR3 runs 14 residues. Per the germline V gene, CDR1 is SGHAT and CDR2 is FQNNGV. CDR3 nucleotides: TGTGCCAGCAGCTTAGGTCCGGTGAACTATGGCTACACCTTC. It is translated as CASSLGPVNYGYTF.

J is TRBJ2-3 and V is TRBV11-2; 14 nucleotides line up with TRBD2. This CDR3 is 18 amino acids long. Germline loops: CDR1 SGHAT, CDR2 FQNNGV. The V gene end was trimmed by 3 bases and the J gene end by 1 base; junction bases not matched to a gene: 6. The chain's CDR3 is CASSLRLAGGYGTDTQYF. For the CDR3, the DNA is TGTGCCAGCAGCTTGAGACTAGCGGGGGGGTATGGCACAGATACGCAGTATTTT.

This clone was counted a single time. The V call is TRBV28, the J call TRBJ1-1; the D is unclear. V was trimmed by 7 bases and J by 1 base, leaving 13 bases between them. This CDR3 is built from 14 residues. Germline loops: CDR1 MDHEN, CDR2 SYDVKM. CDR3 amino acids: CASKLTRQNTEAFF. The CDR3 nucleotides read TGTGCCAGCAAATTAACTCGGCAGAACACTGAAGCTTTCTTT.

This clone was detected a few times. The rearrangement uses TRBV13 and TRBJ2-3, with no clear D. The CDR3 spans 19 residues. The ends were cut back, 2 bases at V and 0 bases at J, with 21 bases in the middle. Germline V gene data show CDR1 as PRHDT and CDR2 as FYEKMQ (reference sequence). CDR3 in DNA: TGTGCCAGCAGCTTAAACAGAAGAGCCCGATCCCCTAGCACAGATACGCAGTATTTT. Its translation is CASSLNRRARSPSTDTQYF. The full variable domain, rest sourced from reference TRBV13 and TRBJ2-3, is AAGVIQSPRHLIKEKRETATLKCYPIPRHDTVYWYQQGPGQDPQFLISFYEKMQSDKGSIPDRFSAQQFSDYHSELNMSSLELGDSALYFCASSLNRRARSPSTDTQYFGPGTRLTVL.

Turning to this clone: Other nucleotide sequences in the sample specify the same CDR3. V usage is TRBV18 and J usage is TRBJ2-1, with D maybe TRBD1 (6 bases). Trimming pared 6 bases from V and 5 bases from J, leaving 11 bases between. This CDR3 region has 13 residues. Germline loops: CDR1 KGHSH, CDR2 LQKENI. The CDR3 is CASSPGQNNEQFF. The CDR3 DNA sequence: TGTGCCAGCTCCCCGGGACAAAACAATGAGCAGTTCTTC.

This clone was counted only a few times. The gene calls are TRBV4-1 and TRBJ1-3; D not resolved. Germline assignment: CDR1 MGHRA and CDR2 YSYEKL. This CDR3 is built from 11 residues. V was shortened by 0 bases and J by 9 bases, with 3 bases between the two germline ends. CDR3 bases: TGCGCCAGCAGCCAAGACGTCACCATATATTTT. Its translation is CASSQDVTIYF.

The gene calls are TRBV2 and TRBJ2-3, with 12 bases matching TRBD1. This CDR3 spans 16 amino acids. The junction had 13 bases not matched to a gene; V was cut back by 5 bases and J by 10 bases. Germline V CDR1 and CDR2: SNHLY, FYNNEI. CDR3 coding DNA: TGTGCCAGCAGTAGAGAGGGGACAGGGGGCGCTGGGGCGCAGTATTTT. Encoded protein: CASSREGTGGAGAQYF.

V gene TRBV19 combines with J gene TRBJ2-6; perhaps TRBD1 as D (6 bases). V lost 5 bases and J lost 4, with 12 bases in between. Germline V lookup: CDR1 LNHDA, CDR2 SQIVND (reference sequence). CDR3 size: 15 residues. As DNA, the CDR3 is TGTGCCAGTAGTGCAGACAGGTCAGGGGCCAACGTCCTGACTTTC. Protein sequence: CASSADRSGANVLTF.

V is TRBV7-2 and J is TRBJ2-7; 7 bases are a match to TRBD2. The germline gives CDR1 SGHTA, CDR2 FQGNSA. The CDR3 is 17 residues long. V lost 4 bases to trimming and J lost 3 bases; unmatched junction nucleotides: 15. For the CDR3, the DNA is TGTGCCAGCAGCTCAAAAATCCCGGGGGGTCGTGGCTACGAGCAGTACTTC. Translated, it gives CASSSKIPGGRGYEQYF.

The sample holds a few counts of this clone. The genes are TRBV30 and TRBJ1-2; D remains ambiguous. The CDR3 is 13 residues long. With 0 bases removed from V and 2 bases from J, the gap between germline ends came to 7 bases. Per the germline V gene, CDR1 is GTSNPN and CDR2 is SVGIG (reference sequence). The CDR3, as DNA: TGTGCCTGGAGTGTAACCGGGAACTATGGCTACACCTTC. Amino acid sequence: CAWSVTGNYGYTF.

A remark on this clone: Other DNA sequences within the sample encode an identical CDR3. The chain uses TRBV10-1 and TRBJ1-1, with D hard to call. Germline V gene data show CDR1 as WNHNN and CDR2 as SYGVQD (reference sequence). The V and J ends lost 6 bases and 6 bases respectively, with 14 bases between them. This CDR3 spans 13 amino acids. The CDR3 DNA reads TGCGCCAGCAGCCCACTCGGGCGCTCTGAAGCTTTCTTT. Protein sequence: CASSPLGRSEAFF.

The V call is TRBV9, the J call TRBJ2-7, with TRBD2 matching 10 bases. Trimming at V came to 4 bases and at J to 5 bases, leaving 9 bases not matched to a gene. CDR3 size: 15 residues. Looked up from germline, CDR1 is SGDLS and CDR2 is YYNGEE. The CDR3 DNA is TGTGCCAGCAGCCCCTCTAGCGGGAGATCCAACGAGCAGTACTTC. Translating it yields CASSPSSGRSNEQYF. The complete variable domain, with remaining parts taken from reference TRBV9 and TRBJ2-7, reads DSGVTQTPKHLITATGQRVTLRCSPRSGDLSVYWYQQSLDQGLQFLIQYYNGEERAKGNILERFSAQQFPDLHSELNLSSLELGDSALYFCASSPSSGRSNEQYFGPGTRLTVT.

CDR3 loop: CASSRDRRSGQYV. The CDR3 region has the DNA TGTGCCAGCAGCCGGGACCGACGAAGCGGGCAGTACGTC. The rearrangement joins TRBV5-4 to TRBJ2-7, with D perhaps being TRBD1 or TRBD2 (5 bases each). The ends were cut back, 4 bases at V and 9 bases at J, with 17 bases in the middle. CDR1 is SGHNT, CDR2 YYREEE, per germline (reference sequence). The CDR3 covers 13 residues.

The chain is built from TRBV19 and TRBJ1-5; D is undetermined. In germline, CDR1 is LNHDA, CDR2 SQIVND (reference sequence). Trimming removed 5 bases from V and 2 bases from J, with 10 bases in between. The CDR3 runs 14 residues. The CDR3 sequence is CASSQNSGNQPQHF. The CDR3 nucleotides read TGTGCCAGTAGTCAAAACAGCGGCAATCAGCCCCAGCATTTT.

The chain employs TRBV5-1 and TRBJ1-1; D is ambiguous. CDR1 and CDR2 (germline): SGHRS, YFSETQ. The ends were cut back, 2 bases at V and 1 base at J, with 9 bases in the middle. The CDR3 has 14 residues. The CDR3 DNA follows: TGCGCCAGCAGCTTACCAGTGGGGAACACTGAAGCTTTCTTT. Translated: CASSLPVGNTEAFF.

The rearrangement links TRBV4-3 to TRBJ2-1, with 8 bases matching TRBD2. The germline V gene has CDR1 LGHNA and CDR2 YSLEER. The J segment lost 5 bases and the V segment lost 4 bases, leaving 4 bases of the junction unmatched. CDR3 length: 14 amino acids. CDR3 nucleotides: TGCGCCAGCAGCCTCTGGACTAGCCACAATGAGCAGTTCTTC. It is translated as CASSLWTSHNEQFF.

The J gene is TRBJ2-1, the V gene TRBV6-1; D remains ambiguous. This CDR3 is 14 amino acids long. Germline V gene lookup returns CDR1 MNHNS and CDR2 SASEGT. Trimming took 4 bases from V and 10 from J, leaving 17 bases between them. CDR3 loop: CASSVYYFKSEQFF. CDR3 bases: TGTGCCAGCAGTGTGTACTACTTTAAATCCGAGCAGTTCTTC.

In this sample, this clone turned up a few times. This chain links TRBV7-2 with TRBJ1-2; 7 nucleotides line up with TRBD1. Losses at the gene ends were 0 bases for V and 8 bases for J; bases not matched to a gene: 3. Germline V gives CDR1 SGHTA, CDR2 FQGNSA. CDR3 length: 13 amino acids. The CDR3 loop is CASSLANRGGYTF. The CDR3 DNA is TGTGCCAGCAGCTTAGCGAACAGGGGCGGCTACACCTTC.